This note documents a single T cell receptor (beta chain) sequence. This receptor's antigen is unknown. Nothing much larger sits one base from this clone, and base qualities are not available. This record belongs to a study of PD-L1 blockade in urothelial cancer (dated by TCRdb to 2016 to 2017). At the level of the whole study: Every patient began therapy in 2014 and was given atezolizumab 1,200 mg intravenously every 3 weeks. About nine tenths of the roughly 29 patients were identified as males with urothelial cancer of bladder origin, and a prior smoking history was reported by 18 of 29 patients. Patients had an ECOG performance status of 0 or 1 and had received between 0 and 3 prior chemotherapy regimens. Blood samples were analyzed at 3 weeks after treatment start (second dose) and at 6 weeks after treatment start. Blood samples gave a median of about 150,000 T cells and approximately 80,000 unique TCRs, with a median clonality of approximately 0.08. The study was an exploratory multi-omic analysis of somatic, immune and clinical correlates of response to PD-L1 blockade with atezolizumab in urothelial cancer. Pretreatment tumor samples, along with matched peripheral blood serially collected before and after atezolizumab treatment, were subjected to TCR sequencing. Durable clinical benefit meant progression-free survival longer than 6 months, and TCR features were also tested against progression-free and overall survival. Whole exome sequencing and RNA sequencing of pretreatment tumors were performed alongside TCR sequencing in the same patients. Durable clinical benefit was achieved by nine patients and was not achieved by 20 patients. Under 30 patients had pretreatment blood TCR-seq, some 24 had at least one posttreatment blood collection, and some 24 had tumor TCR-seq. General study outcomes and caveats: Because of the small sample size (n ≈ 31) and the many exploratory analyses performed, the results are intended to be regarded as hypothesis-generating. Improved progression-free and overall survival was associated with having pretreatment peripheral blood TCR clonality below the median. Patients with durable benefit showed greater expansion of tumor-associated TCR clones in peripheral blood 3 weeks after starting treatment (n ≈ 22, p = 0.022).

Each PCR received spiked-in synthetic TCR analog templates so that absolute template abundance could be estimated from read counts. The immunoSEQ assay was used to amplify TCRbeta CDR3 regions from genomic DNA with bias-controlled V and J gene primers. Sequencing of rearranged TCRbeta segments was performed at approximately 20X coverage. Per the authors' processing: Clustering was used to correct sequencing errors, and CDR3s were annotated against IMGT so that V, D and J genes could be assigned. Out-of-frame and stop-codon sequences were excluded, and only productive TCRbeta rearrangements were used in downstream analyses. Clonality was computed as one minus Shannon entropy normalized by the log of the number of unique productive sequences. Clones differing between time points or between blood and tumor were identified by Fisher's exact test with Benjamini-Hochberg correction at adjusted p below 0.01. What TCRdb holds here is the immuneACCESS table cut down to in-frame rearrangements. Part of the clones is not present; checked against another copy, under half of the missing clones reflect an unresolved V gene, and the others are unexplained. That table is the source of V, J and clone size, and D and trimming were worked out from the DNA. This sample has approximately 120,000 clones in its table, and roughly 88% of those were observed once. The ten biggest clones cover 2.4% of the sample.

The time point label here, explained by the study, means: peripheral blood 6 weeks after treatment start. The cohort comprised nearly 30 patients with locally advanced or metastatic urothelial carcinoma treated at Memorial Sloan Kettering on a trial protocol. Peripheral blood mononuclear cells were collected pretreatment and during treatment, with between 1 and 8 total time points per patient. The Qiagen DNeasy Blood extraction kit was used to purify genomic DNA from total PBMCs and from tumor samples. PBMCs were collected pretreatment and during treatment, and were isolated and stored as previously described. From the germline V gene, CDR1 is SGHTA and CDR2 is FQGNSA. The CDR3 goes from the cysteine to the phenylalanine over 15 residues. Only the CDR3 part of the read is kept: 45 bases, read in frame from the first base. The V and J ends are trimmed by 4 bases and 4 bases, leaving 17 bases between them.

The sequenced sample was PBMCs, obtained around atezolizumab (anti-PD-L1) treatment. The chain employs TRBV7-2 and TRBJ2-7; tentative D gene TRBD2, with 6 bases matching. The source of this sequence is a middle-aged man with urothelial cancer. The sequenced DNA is TGTGCCAGCAGCTCACAGCGGAGGGTAGGTTACGAGCAGTACTTC. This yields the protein CASSSQRRVGYEQYF.